One and the same sample provided the 18 T cell receptor beta chains below, sequenced in a study of blood T cell repertoires in COVID-19. TCRdb's table, derived via immunoSEQ multiplex PCR, lists solely in-frame clones and lacks some. The sample contains 65,000 to 80,000 clones, 82% of which appear only once. What was sequenced was peripheral blood. Every receptor here comes from a human donor in a cohort sampled during active COVID-19.

The chain links TRBV29-1 to TRBJ2-7; D gene ambiguous. Trimming took off 5 bases at V and 7 bases at J, with 21 bases between the two ends. This CDR3 has 14 residues. Per the germline V gene, CDR1 is SQVTM and CDR2 is ANQGSEA. The CDR3 nucleotides are TGCAGCGTTATGTCGTCAAGTGGAAGGCGGGAGCAGTACTTC. This codes for CSVMSSSGRREQYF.

The chain couples TRBV27 to TRBJ2-7; a possible D gene is TRBD1 (6 bases). CDR3 length equals 16 residues. The germline V and J ends were trimmed by 2 bases and 5 bases, with 19 bases remaining between them. Germline-derived CDR1 and CDR2 are MNHEY and SMNVEV (reference sequence). DNA for the CDR3: TGTGCCAGCAGTTTAGGCTGGGGGCGCGATCAGAACGAGCAGTACTTC. Amino acid sequence: CASSLGWGRDQNEQYF.

There are a few counts of this clone. The V gene is TRBV23-1, the J gene TRBJ1-6; a weak D match, TRBD1 (6 bases). TRBV23-1 has ORF status, its function being uncertain. This CDR3 is 12 amino acids long. Trimming cost V 3 bases and J 15 bases, with 12 bases left between them. DNA of the CDR3: TGCGCCAGCAGTCAGGGACATACTTTCCTCCACTTT. It specifies CASSQGHTFLHF.

The genes are TRBV7-9 and TRBJ2-1; possibly TRBD2 for D (6 bases). Trimming left V 2 bases short and J 5 bases short, with 13 bases between. The germline V gene has CDR1 SEHNR and CDR2 FQNEAQ (reference sequence). The CDR3 spans 15 residues. Written as DNA, the CDR3 is TGTGCCAGCAGCTTAAGTAGCGGAGTAGACAATGAGCAGTTCTTC. It is translated as CASSLSSGVDNEQFF.

This chain connects TRBV6-5 to TRBJ1-1; D might be TRBD1 (6 bases). V was pared by 6 bases and J by 2 bases, with 10 bases between. Germline V CDR1 and CDR2: MNHEY, SVGAGI. The CDR3 spans 13 residues. The CDR3 loop reads CASSQDRNTEAFF. CDR3 bases: TGTGCCAGCAGCCAGGACAGAAACACTGAAGCTTTCTTT.

In DNA, the CDR3 is TGTGCCAGTAGCCCCCGGGGGGGTCTCGGGAGCAATCAGCCCCAGCATTTT. This sequence encodes CASSPRGGLGSNQPQHF. V gene TRBV19 combines with J gene TRBJ1-5; possibly TRBD1 for D (5 bases). Per germline, CDR1 LNHDA and CDR2 SQIVND (reference sequence). The CDR3 consists of 17 residues. V dropped 6 bases and J dropped 1 base, with 19 bases sitting between them.

This clone is a singleton in its sample. The chain joins TRBV11-2 to TRBJ2-5, with 7 nucleotides matching TRBD1. Unmatched junction bases numbered 5, after V lost 5 bases and J lost 2 bases. Germline V gene sequence: CDR1 SGHAT, CDR2 FQNNGV. The length of the CDR3 is 14 residues. CDR3 sequence reads: CASSNTGEQETQYF. The CDR3 nucleotides are TGTGCCAGCAGCAATACAGGGGAGCAAGAGACCCAGTACTTC.

The chain is built from TRBV28 and TRBJ2-6; perhaps TRBD1 as D (6 bases). V lost 5 bases to trimming and J lost 0 bases, with 14 bases between them. Germline CDR1 MDHEN, CDR2 SYDVKM. The CDR3 totals 17 residues. In nucleotides, the CDR3 is TGTGCCAGCAGTGATCCGAGGGGGAGCTCTGGGGCCAACGTCCTGACTTTC. It codes for CASSDPRGSSGANVLTF.

The V and J genes are TRBV4-1 and TRBJ2-1; no reliable D call. Looked up from germline, CDR1 is MGHRA and CDR2 is YSYEKL. Trimming removed 3 bases from V and 6 bases from J, with 6 bases in between. This CDR3 has 12 amino acids. CDR3 nucleotides: TGCGCCAGCAGCCACAACACCAATGAGCAGTTCTTC. Its translation is CASSHNTNEQFF.

The chain uses TRBV3-1 (or the pseudogene TRBV3-2) and TRBJ1-1; possible D gene TRBD1, 6 bases. Germline CDR1 reads LGHDT; CDR2 reads YNNKEL (reference sequence). Trimming pared 4 bases from V and 5 bases from J, leaving 11 bases between. The CDR3 has 13 amino acids. CDR3 residues: CASSPDSWTEAFF. CDR3 DNA sequence: TGTGCCAGCAGCCCGGACAGCTGGACTGAAGCTTTCTTT.

The CDR3 spells CASSLGAGALEGYTF. The CDR3 DNA reads TGTGCCAGCAGCTTAGGCGCAGGGGCATTGGAAGGCTACACCTTC. The chain recombines TRBV7-6 with TRBJ1-2; tentative D call: TRBD1 (6 bases). The germline V and J ends were trimmed by 1 base and 8 bases, with 17 bases remaining between them. The CDR3 covers 15 residues. Germline V gene data show CDR1 as SGHVS and CDR2 as FNYEAQ.

This chain links TRBV7-8 with TRBJ2-7, with no clear D. The V and J ends lost 5 bases and 0 bases respectively, with 14 bases between them. From germline, CDR1 is SGHVS and CDR2 FQNEAQ. This CDR3 comprises 15 residues. The CDR3 loop reads CASSREAESSYEQYF. DNA for the CDR3: TGTGCCAGCAGCCGCGAAGCCGAGAGCTCCTACGAGCAGTACTTC.

The sample holds one count of this clone. The chain employs TRBV7-3 and TRBJ2-3; D is unclear. V was clipped by 3 bases and J by 2 bases, with 6 bases between them. The CDR3 consists of 13 residues. Germline assignment: CDR1 SGHTA and CDR2 FQGTGA. CDR3 bases: TGTGCCAGCAGCTTGGGCCACACAGATACGCAGTATTTT. Its translation is CASSLGHTDTQYF.

This clone was observed a few times. The chain is built from TRBV6-6 and TRBJ2-1; 13 bases agree with TRBD2. Germline V gene data show CDR1 as MNHNY and CDR2 as SVGAGI (reference sequence). The CDR3 is made up of 15 amino acids. V was pared by 6 bases and J by 5 bases, with 4 bases of the junction left unmatched. In nucleotides, the CDR3 is TGTGCCAGCAGGGAGACTAGCGGGGGGAACAATGAGCAGTTCTTC. This encodes CASRETSGGNNEQFF.

This rearrangement joins TRBV3-1 (or the pseudogene TRBV3-2) to TRBJ1-6, with 9 bases fitting TRBD1. The CDR3 totals 15 residues. Germline CDR1 LGHDT, CDR2 YNNKEL (reference sequence). Unmatched junction bases numbered 8, after V lost 4 bases and J lost 10 bases. The CDR3 DNA sequence: TGTGCCAGCAGCCGCGGGACAGGGTCGGGGTCACCCCTCCACTTT. It codes for CASSRGTGSGSPLHF.

This chain connects TRBV6-6 to TRBJ1-5; no reliable D call. CDR3 length: 15 amino acids. The ends were cut back, 2 bases at V and 0 bases at J, with 8 bases in the middle. CDR1 and CDR2 from the germline V gene are MNHNY and SVGAGI (reference sequence). The CDR3 sequence is CASSYAVYSNQPQHF. In DNA, the CDR3 is TGTGCCAGCAGTTACGCAGTTTATAGCAATCAGCCCCAGCATTTT.

This chain joins TRBV29-1 and TRBJ2-5; 8 nucleotides align to TRBD2. V was pared by 6 bases and J by 4 bases, with 10 bases of the junction left unmatched. The CDR3 totals 14 residues. Per germline, CDR1 SQVTM and CDR2 ANQGSEA. For the CDR3, the DNA is TGCAGCGTCGCCGGGCCTCGGGAGGGAGAGACCCAGTACTTC. This encodes CSVAGPREGETQYF. Variable domain in full (rest from reference TRBV29-1 and TRBJ2-5): SAVISQKPSRDICQRGTSLTIQCQVDSQVTMMFWYRQQPGQSLTLIATANQGSEATYESGFVIDKFPISRPNLTFSTLTVSNMSPEDSSIYLCSVAGPREGETQYFGPGTRLLVL.

The V and J genes are TRBV2 and TRBJ2-7; D might be TRBD2 (5 bases). The CDR3 has 13 residues. V lost 2 bases and J lost 5, with 10 bases in between. Germline V gene lookup returns CDR1 SNHLY and CDR2 FYNNEI. The CDR3 protein is CASSEQVGDEQYF. CDR3 coding DNA: TGTGCCAGCAGTGAACAGGTCGGGGACGAGCAGTACTTC.